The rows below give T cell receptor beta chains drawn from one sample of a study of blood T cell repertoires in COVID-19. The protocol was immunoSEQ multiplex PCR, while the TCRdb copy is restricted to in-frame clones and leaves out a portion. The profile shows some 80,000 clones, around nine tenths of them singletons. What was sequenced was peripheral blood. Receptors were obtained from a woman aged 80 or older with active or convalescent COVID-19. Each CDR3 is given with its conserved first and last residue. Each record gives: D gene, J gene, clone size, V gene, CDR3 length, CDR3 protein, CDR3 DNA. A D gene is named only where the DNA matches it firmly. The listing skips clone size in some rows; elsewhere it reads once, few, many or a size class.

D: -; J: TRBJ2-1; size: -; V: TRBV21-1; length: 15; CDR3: CASYAGGQGHNEQFF; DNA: TGTGCCAGCTACGCAGGGGGTCAGGGCCACAATGAGCAGTTCTTC
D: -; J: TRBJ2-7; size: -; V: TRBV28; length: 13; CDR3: CASLEFPSYEQYF; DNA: TGTGCCAGTCTTGAGTTTCCCTCCTACGAGCAGTACTTC
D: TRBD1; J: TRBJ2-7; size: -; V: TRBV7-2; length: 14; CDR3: CASSLATGDYEQYF; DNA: TGTGCCAGCAGCTTAGCGACAGGGGATTACGAGCAGTACTTC
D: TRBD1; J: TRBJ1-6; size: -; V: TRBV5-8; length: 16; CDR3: CASSPRTGLTHSPLHF; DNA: TGTGCCAGCAGCCCTAGGACAGGGTTAACCCATTCACCCCTCCACTTT
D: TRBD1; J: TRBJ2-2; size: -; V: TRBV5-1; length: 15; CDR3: CASRRDRGDTGELFF; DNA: TGCGCCAGCAGAAGGGACAGGGGCGACACCGGGGAGCTGTTTTTT
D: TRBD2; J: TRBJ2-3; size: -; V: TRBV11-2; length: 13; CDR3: CASSKRGGDTQYF; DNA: TGTGCCAGCTCAAAGCGGGGGGGTGATACGCAGTATTTT
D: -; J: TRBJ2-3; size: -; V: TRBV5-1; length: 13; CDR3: CASSPGSTDTQYF; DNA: TGCGCCAGCAGCCCGGGTAGCACAGATACGCAGTATTTT
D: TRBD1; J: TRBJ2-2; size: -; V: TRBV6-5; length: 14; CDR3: CASRPTGITGELFF; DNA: TGTGCCAGCAGACCGACAGGGATCACCGGGGAGCTGTTTTTT
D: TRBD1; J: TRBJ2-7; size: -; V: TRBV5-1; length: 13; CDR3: CASPGQGSYEQYF; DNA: TGCGCCAGCCCCGGACAGGGGTCCTACGAGCAGTACTTC
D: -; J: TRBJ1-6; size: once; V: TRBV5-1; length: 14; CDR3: CASSLQGHNSPLHF; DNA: TGCGCCAGCAGCTTGCAGGGCCATAATTCACCCCTCCACTTT